The subject of this entry is one TCR beta chain. Its antigen is not identified. These data belong to a study of T cell responses to AZD1222 COVID-19 vaccine. Some clones are missing from TCRdb's copy, which holds only in-frame ones; the method was immunoSEQ multiplex PCR. The sample carries over 130,000 clones, 92% recorded once. Pooling covered second doses at about 4 or about 12 weeks. Study-wide findings and caveats: In the spike-specific TCR repertoire, nearly half reportedly target unmutated variant regions. Regions 160-218 and 743-854 held dominance among vaccine-associated CD4 TCRs, which spanned spike.

Germline V gives CDR1 LNHDA, CDR2 SQIVND (reference sequence). The CDR3 spans 17 residues. The germline V and J ends were trimmed by 0 bases and 4 bases, with 18 bases remaining between them. V usage is TRBV19 and J usage is TRBJ1-1; TRBD1 is a possible D gene (5 bases). The clonotype originates from an adult who received the AZD1222 COVID-19 vaccine. This material consisted of peripheral blood, taken 28 days after the second AZD1222 dose. CDR3 loop: CASSIDRRVLMGTEAFF. DNA of the CDR3: TGTGCCAGTAGTATAGATCGCAGGGTGTTGATGGGCACTGAAGCTTTCTTT.